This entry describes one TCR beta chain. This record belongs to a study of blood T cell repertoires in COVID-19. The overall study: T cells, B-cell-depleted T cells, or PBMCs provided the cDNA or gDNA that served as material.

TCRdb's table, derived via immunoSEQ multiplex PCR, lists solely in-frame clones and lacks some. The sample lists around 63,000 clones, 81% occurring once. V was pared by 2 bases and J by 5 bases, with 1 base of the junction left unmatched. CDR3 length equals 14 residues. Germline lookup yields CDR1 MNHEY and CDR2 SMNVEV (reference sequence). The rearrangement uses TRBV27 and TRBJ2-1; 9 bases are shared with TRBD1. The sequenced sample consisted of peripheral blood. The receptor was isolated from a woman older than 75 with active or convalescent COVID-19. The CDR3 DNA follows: TGTGCCAGCAGTTTAGGGACAGGGAACAATGAGCAGTTCTTC. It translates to CASSLGTGNNEQFF.